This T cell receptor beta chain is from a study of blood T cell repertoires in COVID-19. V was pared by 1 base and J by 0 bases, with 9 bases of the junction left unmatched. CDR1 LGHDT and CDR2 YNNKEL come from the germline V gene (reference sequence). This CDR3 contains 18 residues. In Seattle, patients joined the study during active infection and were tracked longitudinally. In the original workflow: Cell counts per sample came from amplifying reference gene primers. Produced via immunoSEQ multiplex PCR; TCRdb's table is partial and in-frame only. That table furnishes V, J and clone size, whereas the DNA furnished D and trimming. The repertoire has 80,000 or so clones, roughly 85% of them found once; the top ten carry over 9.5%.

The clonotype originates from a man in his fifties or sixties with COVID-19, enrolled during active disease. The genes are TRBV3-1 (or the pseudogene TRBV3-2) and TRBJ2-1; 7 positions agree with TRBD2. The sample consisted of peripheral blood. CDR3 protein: CASSQGLAAWSSYNEQFF. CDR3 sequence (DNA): TGTGCCAGCAGCCAAGGGCTAGCGGCATGGAGCTCCTACAATGAGCAGTTCTTC.